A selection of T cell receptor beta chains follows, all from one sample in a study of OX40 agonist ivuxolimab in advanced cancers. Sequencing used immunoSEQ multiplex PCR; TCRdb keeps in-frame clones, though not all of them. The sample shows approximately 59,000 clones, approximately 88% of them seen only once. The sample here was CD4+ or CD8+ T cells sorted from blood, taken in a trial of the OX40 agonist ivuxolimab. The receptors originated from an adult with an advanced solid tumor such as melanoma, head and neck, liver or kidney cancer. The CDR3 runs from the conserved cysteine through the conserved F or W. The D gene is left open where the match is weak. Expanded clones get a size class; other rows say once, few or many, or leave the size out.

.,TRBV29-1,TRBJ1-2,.,TGCAGCGTCCACAGTCAGGGCCCTGGCTACACCTTC,CSVHSQGPGYTF
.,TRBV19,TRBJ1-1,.,TGTGCCAGTAGTGCCCTCATGAGGTTGAACACTGAAGCTTTCTTT,CASSALMRLNTEAFF
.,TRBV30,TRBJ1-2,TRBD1,TGTGCCTGGAGACCGGGGACAGAATTTGATAACTATGGCTACACCTTC,CAWRPGTEFDNYGYTF
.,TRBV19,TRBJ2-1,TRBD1,TGTGCCAGTAGAGTCGACAGGGCCCCTTTGTACGGTGAGCAGTTCTTC,CASRVDRAPLYGEQFF
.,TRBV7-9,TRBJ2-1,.,TGTGCCAGCAGCTTATCCTTATACTATGAGCAGTTCTTC,CASSLSLYYEQFF
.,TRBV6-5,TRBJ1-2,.,TGTGCCACCAAAACGACAACTAACTATGGCTACACCTTC,CATKTTTNYGYTF
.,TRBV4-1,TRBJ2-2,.,TGCGCCAGCAGACCCGTGGGAGCCGGGGAGCTGTTTTTT,CASRPVGAGELFF
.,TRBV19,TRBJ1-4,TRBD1,TGTGCCAGTAATGACAGGGATGAAAAACTGTTTTTT,CASNDRDEKLFF
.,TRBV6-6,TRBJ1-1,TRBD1,TGTGCCAGCACGAAGACAGGGGTATTCACTGAAGCTTTCTTT,CASTKTGVFTEAFF
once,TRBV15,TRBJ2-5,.,TGTGCCACCAGTCCCGGGTTAGAAGAGACCCAGTACTTC,CATSPGLEETQYF
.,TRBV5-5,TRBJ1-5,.,TGTGCCAGCAGCTTAGGATCGCGCAATCAGCCCCAGCATTTT,CASSLGSRNQPQHF
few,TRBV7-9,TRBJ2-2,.,TGTGCCAGCAGCTTAACTGATATCGCCGGGGAGCTGTTTTTT,CASSLTDIAGELFF
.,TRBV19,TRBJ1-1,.,TGTGCCAGTAGTATTATCGGGCAGAACACTGAAGCTTTCTTT,CASSIIGQNTEAFF
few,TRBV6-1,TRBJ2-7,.,TGTGCCAGCAGTGCCCAGGGTTATGAGCAGTACTTC,CASSAQGYEQYF
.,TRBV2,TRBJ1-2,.,TGTGCCAGCAGCAACAGACTCGGTGGCTACACCTTC,CASSNRLGGYTF
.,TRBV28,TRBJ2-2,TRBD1,TGTGCCAGCAGCGGACAGGGAACTATCCCCGGGGAGCTGTTTTTT,CASSGQGTIPGELFF
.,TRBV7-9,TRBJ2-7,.,TGTGCCAGCAGCGCCCTCCATGTCGAGCAGTACTTC,CASSALHVEQYF
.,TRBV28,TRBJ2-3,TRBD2,TGTGCCAGCAGTTATTGGGGCGGGAGAGCAGATACGCAGTATTTT,CASSYWGGRADTQYF
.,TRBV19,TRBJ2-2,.,TGTGCCAGTAGAAAAGGGGGGGCGAACACCGGGGAGCTGTTTTTT,CASRKGGANTGELFF
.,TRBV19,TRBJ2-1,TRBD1,TGTGCCAGTACGACGCAGGGGGCTCGAAATGAGCAGTTCTTC,CASTTQGARNEQFF